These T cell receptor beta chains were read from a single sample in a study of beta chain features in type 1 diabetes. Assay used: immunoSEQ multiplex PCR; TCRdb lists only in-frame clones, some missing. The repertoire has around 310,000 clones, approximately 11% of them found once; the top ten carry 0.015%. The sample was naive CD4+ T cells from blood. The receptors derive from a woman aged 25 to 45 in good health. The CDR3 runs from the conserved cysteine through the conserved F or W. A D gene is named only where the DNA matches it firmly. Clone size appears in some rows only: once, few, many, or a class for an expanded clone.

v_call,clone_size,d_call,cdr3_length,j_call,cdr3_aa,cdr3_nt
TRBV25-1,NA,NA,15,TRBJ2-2,CASSAPSRRTGELFF,TGTGCCAGCAGTGCTCCTAGCCGGCGGACCGGGGAGCTGTTTTTT
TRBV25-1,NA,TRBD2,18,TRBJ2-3,CASSEFFTSDTSTDTQYF,TGTGCCAGCAGTGAATTCTTCACTAGCGACACTAGCACAGATACGCAGTATTTT
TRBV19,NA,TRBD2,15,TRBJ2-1,CASSIWLAGSDEQFF,TGTGCCAGTAGTATATGGCTAGCGGGAAGCGATGAGCAGTTCTTC
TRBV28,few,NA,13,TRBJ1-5,CASSLSRRSPQHF,TGTGCCAGCAGTTTAAGCCGCCGGTCCCCCCAGCATTTT
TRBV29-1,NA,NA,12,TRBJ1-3,CSVAGSGNTIYF,TGCAGCGTTGCAGGATCTGGAAACACCATATATTTT
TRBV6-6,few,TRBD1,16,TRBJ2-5,CASSYPGTGSQETQYF,TGTGCCAGCAGTTACCCTGGGACAGGGTCGCAAGAGACCCAGTACTTC
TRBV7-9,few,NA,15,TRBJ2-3,CASSLTGTSTDTQYF,TGTGCCAGCAGCTTGACAGGAACTAGCACAGATACGCAGTATTTT
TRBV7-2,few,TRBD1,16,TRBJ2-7,CASSSRLGQGDYEQYF,TGTGCCAGCAGCTCCAGGCTCGGACAGGGTGACTACGAGCAGTACTTC
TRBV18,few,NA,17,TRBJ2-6,CASSPDSPGTGANVLTF,TGTGCCAGCTCACCAGACTCCCCGGGGACTGGGGCCAACGTCCTGACTTTC
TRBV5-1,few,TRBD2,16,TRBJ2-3,CASSTGLAGEADTQYF,TGCGCCAGCAGCACCGGACTAGCGGGAGAAGCAGATACGCAGTATTTT
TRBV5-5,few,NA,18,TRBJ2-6,CASSVYRVALSGANVLTF,TGTGCCAGCAGCGTATACAGGGTCGCACTATCTGGGGCCAACGTCCTGACTTTC
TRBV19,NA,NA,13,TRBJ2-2,CASSNGYTGELFF,TGTGCCAGTAGTAACGGGTACACCGGGGAGCTGTTTTTT
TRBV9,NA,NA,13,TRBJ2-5,CASSVSAQETQYF,TGTGCCAGCAGCGTAAGCGCGCAAGAGACCCAGTACTTC
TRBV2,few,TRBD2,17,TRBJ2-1,CASRRGLAGGPSNEQFF,TGTGCCAGCAGGAGGGGACTAGCGGGAGGGCCCTCGAATGAGCAGTTCTTC
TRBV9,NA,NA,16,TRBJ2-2,CASSVDPGLLNGELFF,TGTGCCAGCAGCGTAGATCCGGGACTCCTAAACGGGGAGCTGTTTTTT
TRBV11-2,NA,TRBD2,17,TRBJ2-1,CASSLRRASGSSHEQFF,TGTGCCAGCAGCTTACGTCGTGCTAGCGGGAGCTCCCATGAGCAGTTCTTC
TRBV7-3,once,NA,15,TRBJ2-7,CASSYRGEGPYEQYF,TGTGCCAGCAGCTACAGGGGGGAGGGGCCCTACGAGCAGTACTTC
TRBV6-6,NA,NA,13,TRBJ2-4,CASRLGEGDIQYF,TGTGCCAGCAGGTTAGGGGAGGGGGACATTCAGTACTTC
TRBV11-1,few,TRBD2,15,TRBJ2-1,CASSSGTSGKVEQFF,TGTGCCAGCAGTAGTGGGACTAGCGGGAAGGTTGAGCAGTTCTTC
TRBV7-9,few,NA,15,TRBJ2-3,CASSLSPLGTDTQYF,TGTGCCAGCAGCTTATCCCCTCTTGGCACAGATACGCAGTATTTT
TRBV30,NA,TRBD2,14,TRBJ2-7,CAWTPLASPYEQYF,TGTGCCTGGACCCCACTAGCGAGTCCCTACGAGCAGTACTTC
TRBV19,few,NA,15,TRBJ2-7,CASRTPQGPPYEQYF,TGTGCCAGTAGAACCCCTCAGGGCCCCCCTTACGAGCAGTACTTC
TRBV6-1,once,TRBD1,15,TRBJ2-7,CASSLRTGGLDGQYF,TGTGCCAGCAGTCTGCGGACAGGGGGTCTTGACGGGCAGTACTTC
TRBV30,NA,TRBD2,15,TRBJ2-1,CAWSITSGRLNEQFF,TGTGCCTGGAGTATAACTAGCGGGAGGCTGAATGAGCAGTTCTTC
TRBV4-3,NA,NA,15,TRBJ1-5,CASSQVAQGEQPQHF,TGCGCCAGCAGCCAAGTCGCCCAGGGCGAGCAGCCCCAGCATTTT
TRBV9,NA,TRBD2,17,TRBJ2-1,CASSVGPSSGSEDEQFF,TGTGCCAGCAGCGTTGGCCCCTCTAGCGGGAGTGAGGATGAGCAGTTCTTC
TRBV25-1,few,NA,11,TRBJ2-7,CASSFDYEQYF,TGTGCCAGCAGTTTCGACTACGAGCAGTACTTC
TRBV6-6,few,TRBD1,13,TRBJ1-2,CASSQTGAVDYTF,TGTGCCAGCAGTCAGACAGGGGCAGTCGACTACACCTTC
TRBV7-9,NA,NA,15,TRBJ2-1,CASSFSVDSYNEQFF,TGTGCCAGCAGCTTTAGCGTGGATTCCTACAATGAGCAGTTCTTC
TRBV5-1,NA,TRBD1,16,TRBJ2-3,CASSLSRDRSTDTQYF,TGCGCCAGCAGCCTCTCCCGGGACAGAAGCACAGATACGCAGTATTTT
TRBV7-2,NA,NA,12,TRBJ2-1,CASSPAGREQFF,TGTGCCAGCAGCCCAGCGGGCCGTGAGCAGTTCTTC
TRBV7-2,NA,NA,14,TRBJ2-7,CASSLGDSRYEQYF,TGTGCCAGCAGCTTAGGCGATTCCCGCTACGAGCAGTACTTC
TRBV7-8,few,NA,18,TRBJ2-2,CASSLTRTVSSNTGELFF,TGTGCCAGCAGCCTAACCCGGACAGTGTCATCGAACACCGGGGAGCTGTTTTTT
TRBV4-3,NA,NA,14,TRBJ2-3,CASSQQGTSDTQYF,TGCGCCAGCAGCCAGCAGGGCACATCCGATACGCAGTATTTT
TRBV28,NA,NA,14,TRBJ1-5,CASSLRGGEQPQHF,TGTGCCAGCAGTTTAAGGGGGGGCGAACAGCCCCAGCATTTT
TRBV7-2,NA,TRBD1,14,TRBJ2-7,CASSPDRGSYEQYF,TGTGCCAGCAGCCCGGACAGGGGCTCCTACGAGCAGTACTTC